A single sample is the source of the 15 T cell receptor beta chains below, sequenced in a study of spatial heterogeneity in lung cancer. Each CDR3 protein is one row after TCRdb ran MiXCR on the 5' RACE reads. In the table there are 15,000 to 20,000 distinct CDR3 sequences, under 10% of which are singletons. The time point denotes: blood at routine non-recurrence follow-up after resection. The input for sequencing was PBMCs, taken at follow-up. These receptors were taken from a male donor with early-stage non-small cell lung cancer.

This clonotype was seen many times. This sequence joins TRBV20-1 and TRBJ2-3; TRBD1 agrees at 9 bases. In germline, CDR1 is DFQATT, CDR2 SNEGSKA (reference sequence). There are 14 residues in the CDR3. V lost 3 bases to trimming and J lost 4 bases; unmatched junction nucleotides: 5. The CDR3 coding sequence is TGCAGTGCTAGCGGGACAGGGACTGCAGATACGCAGTATTTT. Its protein is CSASGTGTADTQYF.

The sample holds many counts of this clonotype. The chain employs TRBV10-2 and TRBJ2-1; tentative D call: TRBD1 (6 bases). The V end was cut by 4 bases, the J end by 16 bases, with 17 bases between. The germline V gene encodes CDR1 WSHSY and CDR2 SAAADI. The CDR3 consists of 12 residues. DNA for the CDR3: TGCGCCAGCAGTGGGGATGCTGGGGGCGAATTCTTC. Translating gives CASSGDAGGEFF.

In its sample, this clonotype was seen many times. The chain carries TRBV30 and TRBJ1-1; possibly TRBD1 for D (5 bases). This CDR3 is built from 13 residues. CDR1 and CDR2 (germline): GTSNPN, SVGIG (reference sequence). V gave up 1 base and J gave up 4 bases, with 10 bases separating them. CDR3 in amino acids: CAWSGGYLTEAFF. The CDR3 nucleotides read TGTGCCTGGAGTGGGGGGTACCTCACTGAAGCTTTCTTT.

This clonotype has ten or more counts. CDR3 sequence (DNA): TGTGCCACCCGCCCGGGAGGGGGCTCTGGAAACACCATATATTTT. This encodes CATRPGGGSGNTIYF. This rearrangement joins TRBV19 to TRBJ1-3, with TRBD1 as a possible D gene (6 bases). CDR1 is LNHDA and CDR2 is SQIVND in the germline V gene (reference sequence). The CDR3 extends over 15 amino acids. Trimming cost V 10 bases and J 0 bases, with 16 bases left between them.

This clonotype was detected many times. The chain combines TRBV28 with TRBJ2-4; 7 nucleotides align to TRBD2. Unmatched junction bases numbered 6, after V lost 6 bases and J lost 4 bases. The CDR3 is made up of 14 amino acids. Looked up from germline, CDR1 is MDHEN and CDR2 is SYDVKM. In nucleotides, the CDR3 is TGTGCCAGCAGGGGGGGGGTATGGAAAAACATTCAGTACTTC. Protein sequence: CASRGGVWKNIQYF.

This clonotype was seen at least ten times. The chain employs TRBV3-1 and TRBJ1-1; the D gene is possibly TRBD1 (5 bases). Trimming removed 8 bases at V and 1 base at J, with 11 bases between. Germline lookup yields CDR1 LGHDT and CDR2 YNNKEL (reference sequence). The length of the CDR3 is 13 residues. The CDR3 loop reads CASLQRGNTEAFF. Written as DNA, the CDR3 is TGTGCCAGCTTACAGAGGGGGAACACTGAAGCTTTCTTT.

This clonotype was counted ten times or more. This CDR3 is CASSLRDSPGISYGYTF. CDR3 nucleotide sequence: TGTGCCAGCAGCCTCCGGGACAGCCCCGGGATAAGTTATGGCTACACCTTC. The J gene is TRBJ1-2, the V gene TRBV7-9; 7 bases are shared with TRBD1. The CDR3 consists of 17 residues. CDR1 and CDR2 (germline): SEHNR, FQNEAQ (reference sequence). The V gene end was trimmed by 5 bases and the J gene end by 5 bases; junction bases not matched to a gene: 17. Combining the CDR3 with reference TRBV7-9 and TRBJ1-2 gives the whole variable domain DTGVSQNPRHKITKRGQNVTFRCDPISEHNRLYWYRQTLGQGPEFLTYFQNEAQLEKSRLLSDRFSAERPKGSFSTLEIQRTEQGDSAMYLCASSLRDSPGISYGYTFGSGTRLTVV.

This clonotype was recorded at least ten times. The chain links TRBV4-1 to TRBJ2-1, with 10 bases aligning to TRBD1. The CDR3 totals 16 residues. With V trimmed by 0 bases and J by 7 bases, 6 bases remained unmatched. CDR1 and CDR2 (germline): MGHRA, YSYEKL. Here the CDR3 reads CASSQDQWGQGNEQFF. For the CDR3, the DNA is TGCGCCAGCAGCCAAGATCAGTGGGGACAGGGGAATGAGCAGTTCTTC.

This clonotype was picked up many times. The genes are TRBV25-1 and TRBJ2-1; no reliable D call. In germline, CDR1 is MGHDK, CDR2 SYGVNS. Trimming took off 3 bases at V and 8 bases at J, with 11 bases between the two ends. This CDR3 spans 13 amino acids. The CDR3 DNA is TGTGCCAGCAGTGAGGTTGAGTTCCATGAGCAGTTCTTC. Translation gives CASSEVEFHEQFF.

This clonotype was detected a few times. The chain couples TRBV6-1 to TRBJ2-2; 11 bases agree with TRBD1. CDR3 length: 16 amino acids. With V trimmed by 4 bases and J by 0 bases, 1 base remained unmatched. CDR1 MNHNS and CDR2 SASEGT come from the germline V gene. This CDR3 reads CASSGDRGTNTGELFF. The CDR3 bases are TGTGCCAGCAGTGGGGACAGGGGGACGAACACCGGGGAGCTGTTTTTT.

In this sample, this clonotype turned up many times. CDR3 coding DNA: TGTGCCAGCAGTTCGGGGTATAGCAATCAGCCCCAGCATTTT. Translated: CASSSGYSNQPQHF. The chain couples TRBV6-2 or TRBV6-3 to TRBJ1-5; D call uncertain. V was pared by 4 bases and J by 0 bases, with 7 bases between. There are 14 residues in the CDR3. From germline, CDR1 is MNHEY and CDR2 SVGEGT.

This clonotype was observed a handful of times. V usage is TRBV5-1 and J usage is TRBJ2-1; D uncertain. CDR1 is SGHRS and CDR2 is YFSETQ in the germline V gene. Trimming left V 1 base short and J 8 bases short, with 10 bases between. The CDR3 totals 13 residues. The CDR3 region has the DNA TGCGCCAGCAGCTTGACCCCACGATATGAGCAGTTCTTC. This codes for CASSLTPRYEQFF. The variable domain in full, with the rest retrieved from reference TRBV5-1 and TRBJ2-1, is KAGVTQTPRYLIKTRGQQVTLSCSPISGHRSVSWYQQTPGQGLQFLFEYFSETQRNKGNFPGRFSGRQFSNSRSEMNVSTLELGDSALYLCASSLTPRYEQFFGPGTRLTVL.

There are many counts of this clonotype. The chain couples TRBV4-1 to TRBJ2-2; D is possibly TRBD1 (6 bases). Trimming stripped 4 bases from V and 8 bases from J, with 23 bases between. There are 17 residues in the CDR3. Germline CDR1 is MGHRA and CDR2 is YSYEKL. The CDR3 DNA is TGCGCCAGCAGCCCCGCCCCGGGACAACGATCCAGTGGGGAGCTGTTTTTT. This gives the protein CASSPAPGQRSSGELFF.

CDR3 loop: CASSYRGRYGYTF. CDR3 nucleotide sequence: TGTGCCAGCAGTTACAGGGGCCGGTATGGCTACACCTTC. The chain links TRBV12-3 or TRBV12-4 to TRBJ1-2; 7 bases align to TRBD1. The CDR3 contains 13 residues. J gave up 5 bases and V 4 bases, and 4 bases lay outside the gene matches.

A few counts support this clonotype. The chain employs TRBV6-5 and TRBJ2-7, with 8 bases that match TRBD1. Germline lookup yields CDR1 MNHEY and CDR2 SVGAGI. The CDR3 totals 15 residues. The V segment lost 3 bases and the J segment 5 bases; nucleotides outside the gene matches: 9. CDR3 DNA: TGTGCCAGCAGTTATGCAGGACAGGGTGGAGACGAGCAGTACTTC. Its protein is CASSYAGQGGDEQYF.